The TCR beta chain described here comes from a study of OX40 agonist ivuxolimab in advanced cancers. With respect to this clone: Its specificity is not known.

Some clones are missing from TCRdb's copy, which holds only in-frame ones; the method was immunoSEQ multiplex PCR. Among 65,000 to 70,000 clones listed, around 83% were seen once. Broader study findings: No determination was made of the antigen specificity of the expanded peripheral T cells.

V lost 4 bases to trimming and J lost 7 bases; unmatched junction nucleotides: 7. Germline V CDR1 and CDR2: SGHTS, YDEGEE. This CDR3 comprises 14 residues. The specimen comprised CD4+ or CD8+ T cells sorted from blood, sampled in a trial of the OX40 agonist ivuxolimab. This chain links TRBV5-8 with TRBJ2-1, with 8 bases fitting TRBD1. This receptor was obtained from an adult with an advanced solid tumor such as melanoma, head and neck, liver or kidney cancer. The CDR3 is CASSPRTGSNEQFF. The CDR3 DNA reads TGTGCCAGCAGCCCAAGGACAGGGTCAAATGAGCAGTTCTTC.